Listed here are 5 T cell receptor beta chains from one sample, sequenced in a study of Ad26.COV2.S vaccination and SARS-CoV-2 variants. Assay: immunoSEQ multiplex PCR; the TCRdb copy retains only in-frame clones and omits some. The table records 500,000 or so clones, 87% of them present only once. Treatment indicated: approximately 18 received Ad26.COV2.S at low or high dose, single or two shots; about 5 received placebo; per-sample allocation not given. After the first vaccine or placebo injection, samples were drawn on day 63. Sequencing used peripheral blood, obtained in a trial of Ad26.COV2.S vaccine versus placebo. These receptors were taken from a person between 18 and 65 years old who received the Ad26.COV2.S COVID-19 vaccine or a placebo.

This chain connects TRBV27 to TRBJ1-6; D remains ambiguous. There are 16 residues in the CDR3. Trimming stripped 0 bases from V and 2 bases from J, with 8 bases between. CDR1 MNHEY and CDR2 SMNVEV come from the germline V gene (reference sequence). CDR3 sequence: CASSLSTRAYNSPLHF. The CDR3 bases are TGTGCCAGCAGTTTATCGACACGGGCCTATAATTCACCCCTCCACTTT.

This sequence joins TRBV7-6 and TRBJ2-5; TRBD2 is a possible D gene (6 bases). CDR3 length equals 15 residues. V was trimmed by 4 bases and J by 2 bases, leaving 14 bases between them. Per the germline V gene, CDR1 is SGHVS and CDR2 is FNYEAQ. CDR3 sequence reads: CASSSPGVMQETQYF. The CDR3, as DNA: TGTGCCAGCAGCTCCCCGGGGGTGATGCAAGAGACCCAGTACTTC.

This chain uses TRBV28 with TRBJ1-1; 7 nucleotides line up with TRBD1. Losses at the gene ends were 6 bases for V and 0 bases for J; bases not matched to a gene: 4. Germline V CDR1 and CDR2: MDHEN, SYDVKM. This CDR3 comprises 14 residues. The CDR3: CASRQGVMNTEAFF. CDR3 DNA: TGTGCCAGCAGGCAGGGGGTGATGAACACTGAAGCTTTCTTT.

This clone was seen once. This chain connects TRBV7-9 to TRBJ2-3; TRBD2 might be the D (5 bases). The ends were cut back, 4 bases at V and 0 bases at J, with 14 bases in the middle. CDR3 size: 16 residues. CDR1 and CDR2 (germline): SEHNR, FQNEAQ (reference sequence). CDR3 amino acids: CASSSGGSQSTDTQYF. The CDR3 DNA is TGTGCCAGCAGCTCCGGAGGCAGTCAAAGCACAGATACGCAGTATTTT.

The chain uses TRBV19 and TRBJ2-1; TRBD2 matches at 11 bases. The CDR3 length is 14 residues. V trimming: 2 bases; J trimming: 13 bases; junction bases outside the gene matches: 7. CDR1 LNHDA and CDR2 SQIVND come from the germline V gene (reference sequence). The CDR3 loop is CASSISRLAGRQFF. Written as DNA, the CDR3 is TGTGCCAGTAGTATAAGTAGACTAGCGGGGCGCCAGTTCTTC.